A selection of T cell receptor beta chains follows, all from one sample in a study of OX40 agonist ivuxolimab in advanced cancers. Libraries were prepared by immunoSEQ multiplex PCR; TCRdb keeps only in-frame clonotypes and omits some of them. Of tens of thousands of clones in the sample, about 89% were seen once. Sequenced here: CD4+ or CD8+ T cells sorted from blood, sampled in a trial of the OX40 agonist ivuxolimab. These receptors were obtained from an adult with an advanced solid tumor such as melanoma, head and neck, liver or kidney cancer. Each CDR3 is given with its conserved first and last residue. A D gene is named only where the DNA matches it firmly. Clone size appears in some rows only: once, few, many, or a class for an expanded clone.

v_call: TRBV7-9
j_call: TRBJ1-3
d_call: NA
clone_size: NA
cdr3_aa: CASSLVSGVGGNTIYF
cdr3_nt: TGTGCCAGCAGCTTGGTCTCGGGGGTGGGTGGAAACACCATATATTTT

v_call: TRBV5-4
j_call: TRBJ1-5
d_call: NA
clone_size: NA
cdr3_aa: CASSLLGEEGNQPQHF
cdr3_nt: TGTGCCAGCAGCTTATTAGGGGAGGAAGGCAATCAGCCCCAGCATTTT

v_call: TRBV14
j_call: TRBJ2-3
d_call: NA
clone_size: NA
cdr3_aa: CASSPPTTSFPRTDTQYF
cdr3_nt: TGTGCCAGCAGCCCCCCTACCACTAGCTTCCCTCGCACAGATACGCAGTATTTT

v_call: TRBV30
j_call: TRBJ2-3
d_call: NA
clone_size: NA
cdr3_aa: CAWYPLAGSTDTQYF
cdr3_nt: TGTGCCTGGTACCCCCTGGCGGGGAGCACAGATACGCAGTATTTT

v_call: TRBV7-9
j_call: TRBJ2-1
d_call: NA
clone_size: NA
cdr3_aa: CASSLVGGGGSYNEQFF
cdr3_nt: TGTGCCAGCAGCTTAGTAGGAGGGGGAGGCTCCTACAATGAGCAGTTCTTC

v_call: TRBV30
j_call: TRBJ2-3
d_call: TRBD2
clone_size: NA
cdr3_aa: CAWNRQRGNTDTQYF
cdr3_nt: TGTGCCTGGAATCGTCAGCGGGGCAACACAGATACGCAGTATTTT

v_call: TRBV29-1
j_call: TRBJ1-4
d_call: NA
clone_size: NA
cdr3_aa: CSVELRRGEKLFF
cdr3_nt: TGCAGCGTTGAACTACGGAGGGGTGAAAAACTGTTTTTT

v_call: TRBV19
j_call: TRBJ2-3
d_call: NA
clone_size: NA
cdr3_aa: CASSIGRLSTDTQYF
cdr3_nt: TGTGCCAGTAGTATCGGACGCCTTAGCACAGATACGCAGTATTTT

v_call: TRBV6-1
j_call: TRBJ2-7
d_call: NA
clone_size: NA
cdr3_aa: CASSEGRFSSYEQYF
cdr3_nt: TGTGCCAGCAGTGAAGGACGGTTTAGCTCCTACGAGCAGTACTTC

v_call: TRBV19
j_call: TRBJ1-4
d_call: TRBD1
clone_size: NA
cdr3_aa: CASSPGTGGTRGKLFF
cdr3_nt: TGTGCCAGTAGTCCCGGGACAGGGGGCACCCGAGGAAAACTGTTTTTT

v_call: TRBV29-1
j_call: TRBJ1-3
d_call: NA
clone_size: NA
cdr3_aa: CSGEEGNTIYF
cdr3_nt: TGCAGCGGGGAGGAGGGAAACACCATATATTTT

v_call: TRBV15
j_call: TRBJ2-5
d_call: NA
clone_size: once
cdr3_aa: CATSRGIQETQYF
cdr3_nt: TGTGCCACCAGCAGAGGGATCCAAGAGACCCAGTACTTC

v_call: TRBV30
j_call: TRBJ1-6
d_call: TRBD1
clone_size: NA
cdr3_aa: CAWTRQGFNSPLHF
cdr3_nt: TGTGCCTGGACCAGACAGGGCTTTAATTCACCCCTCCACTTT

v_call: TRBV29-1
j_call: TRBJ1-2
d_call: NA
clone_size: NA
cdr3_aa: CSVEDGQRYGYTF
cdr3_nt: TGCAGCGTTGAAGATGGACAGCGTTATGGCTACACCTTC

v_call: TRBV19
j_call: TRBJ2-3
d_call: NA
clone_size: NA
cdr3_aa: CASSIGSAGTSTDTQYF
cdr3_nt: TGTGCCAGTAGTATAGGATCGGCGGGGACTAGCACAGATACGCAGTATTTT

v_call: TRBV19
j_call: TRBJ1-5
d_call: NA
clone_size: NA
cdr3_aa: CASSWSQNKPQHF
cdr3_nt: TGTGCCAGTAGTTGGTCCCAAAATAAGCCCCAGCATTTT

v_call: TRBV18
j_call: TRBJ1-1
d_call: TRBD1
clone_size: NA
cdr3_aa: CASSRTGVRTEAFF
cdr3_nt: TGTGCCAGCTCGAGGACAGGGGTGAGAACTGAAGCTTTCTTT

v_call: TRBV6-5
j_call: TRBJ1-1
d_call: NA
clone_size: few
cdr3_aa: CASSYPGHWGTEAFF
cdr3_nt: TGTGCCAGCAGTTACCCGGGACATTGGGGCACTGAAGCTTTCTTT

v_call: TRBV2
j_call: TRBJ1-4
d_call: NA
clone_size: NA
cdr3_aa: CASSEASNEKLFF
cdr3_nt: TGTGCCAGCAGTGAAGCGTCAAACGAAAAACTGTTTTTT

v_call: TRBV7-2
j_call: TRBJ2-7
d_call: NA
clone_size: NA
cdr3_aa: CASSLDGNYEQYF
cdr3_nt: TGTGCCAGCAGCTTAGACGGCAACTACGAGCAGTACTTC

v_call: TRBV7-8
j_call: TRBJ1-5
d_call: TRBD1
clone_size: NA
cdr3_aa: CASSSRQGSSNQPQHF
cdr3_nt: TGTGCCAGCAGCTCGCGACAGGGCTCTAGCAATCAGCCCCAGCATTTT

v_call: TRBV5-6
j_call: TRBJ1-1
d_call: NA
clone_size: NA
cdr3_aa: CASSPLQGWGTEAFF
cdr3_nt: TGTGCCAGCAGCCCACTACAGGGTTGGGGCACTGAAGCTTTCTTT

v_call: TRBV10-3
j_call: TRBJ1-2
d_call: TRBD1
clone_size: NA
cdr3_aa: CAISESGLDREDGYTF
cdr3_nt: TGTGCCATCAGTGAGTCTGGTTTGGACAGGGAGGATGGCTACACCTTC

v_call: TRBV30
j_call: TRBJ1-1
d_call: NA
clone_size: NA
cdr3_aa: CAWSGTSNTEAFF
cdr3_nt: TGTGCCTGGAGTGGGACTTCGAACACTGAAGCTTTCTTT

v_call: TRBV7-2
j_call: TRBJ2-4
d_call: NA
clone_size: NA
cdr3_aa: CASSPRGGGNIQYF
cdr3_nt: TGTGCCAGCAGCCCTCGGGGAGGGGGAAACATTCAGTACTTC

v_call: TRBV28
j_call: TRBJ1-2
d_call: TRBD1
clone_size: NA
cdr3_aa: CASSMWTGGAYGYTF
cdr3_nt: TGTGCCAGCAGTATGTGGACAGGGGGCGCCTATGGCTACACCTTC

v_call: TRBV7-3
j_call: TRBJ1-1
d_call: NA
clone_size: NA
cdr3_aa: CASSLVPLNTEAFF
cdr3_nt: TGTGCCAGCAGCTTAGTCCCTTTGAACACTGAAGCTTTCTTT

v_call: TRBV28
j_call: TRBJ1-3
d_call: NA
clone_size: few
cdr3_aa: CASIPGALGNTIYF
cdr3_nt: TGTGCCAGCATACCCGGGGCCTTGGGTAACACCATATATTTT

v_call: TRBV7-3
j_call: TRBJ2-1
d_call: NA
clone_size: NA
cdr3_aa: CASSLRPPSGSYNEQFF
cdr3_nt: TGTGCCAGCAGCTTAAGACCCCCATCGGGGTCCTACAATGAGCAGTTCTTC

v_call: TRBV11-2
j_call: TRBJ2-5
d_call: NA
clone_size: NA
cdr3_aa: CASSLEGTRGETQYF
cdr3_nt: TGTGCCAGCAGCTTAGAGGGAACCCGGGGAGAGACCCAGTACTTC

v_call: TRBV30
j_call: TRBJ2-3
d_call: NA
clone_size: NA
cdr3_aa: CAWSRSARDTQYF
cdr3_nt: TGTGCCTGGAGTCGGTCCGCAAGGGATACGCAGTATTTT

v_call: TRBV7-9
j_call: TRBJ2-7
d_call: TRBD2
clone_size: NA
cdr3_aa: CASSQLAGGAYEQYF
cdr3_nt: TGTGCCAGCAGCCAACTAGCGGGAGGTGCCTACGAGCAGTACTTC

v_call: TRBV15
j_call: TRBJ1-1
d_call: NA
clone_size: NA
cdr3_aa: CATSRDTVNTEAFF
cdr3_nt: TGTGCCACCAGCAGAGATACTGTGAACACTGAAGCTTTCTTT